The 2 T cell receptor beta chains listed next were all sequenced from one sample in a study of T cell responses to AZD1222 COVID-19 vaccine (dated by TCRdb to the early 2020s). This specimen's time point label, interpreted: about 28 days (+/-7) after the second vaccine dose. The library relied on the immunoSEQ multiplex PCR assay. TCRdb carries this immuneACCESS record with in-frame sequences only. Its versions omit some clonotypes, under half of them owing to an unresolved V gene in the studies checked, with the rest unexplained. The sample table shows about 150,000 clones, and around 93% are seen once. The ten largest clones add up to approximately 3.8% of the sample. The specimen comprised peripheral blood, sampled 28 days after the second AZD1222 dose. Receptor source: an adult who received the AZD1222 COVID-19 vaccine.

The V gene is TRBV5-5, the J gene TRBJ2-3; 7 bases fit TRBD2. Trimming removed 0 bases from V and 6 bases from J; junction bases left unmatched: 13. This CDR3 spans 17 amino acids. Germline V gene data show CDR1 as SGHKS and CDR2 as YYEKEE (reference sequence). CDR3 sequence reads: CASSLEHSGGRRDTQYF. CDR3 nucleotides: TGTGCCAGCAGCTTGGAGCACTCGGGGGGTCGGAGGGATACGCAGTATTTT.

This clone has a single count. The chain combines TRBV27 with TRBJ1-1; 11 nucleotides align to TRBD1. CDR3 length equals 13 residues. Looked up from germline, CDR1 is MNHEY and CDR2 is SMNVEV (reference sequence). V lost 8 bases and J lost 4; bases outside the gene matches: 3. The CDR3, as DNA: TGTGCCAGCGGACAGGGGGCTGGCACTGAAGCTTTCTTT. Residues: CASGQGAGTEAFF.